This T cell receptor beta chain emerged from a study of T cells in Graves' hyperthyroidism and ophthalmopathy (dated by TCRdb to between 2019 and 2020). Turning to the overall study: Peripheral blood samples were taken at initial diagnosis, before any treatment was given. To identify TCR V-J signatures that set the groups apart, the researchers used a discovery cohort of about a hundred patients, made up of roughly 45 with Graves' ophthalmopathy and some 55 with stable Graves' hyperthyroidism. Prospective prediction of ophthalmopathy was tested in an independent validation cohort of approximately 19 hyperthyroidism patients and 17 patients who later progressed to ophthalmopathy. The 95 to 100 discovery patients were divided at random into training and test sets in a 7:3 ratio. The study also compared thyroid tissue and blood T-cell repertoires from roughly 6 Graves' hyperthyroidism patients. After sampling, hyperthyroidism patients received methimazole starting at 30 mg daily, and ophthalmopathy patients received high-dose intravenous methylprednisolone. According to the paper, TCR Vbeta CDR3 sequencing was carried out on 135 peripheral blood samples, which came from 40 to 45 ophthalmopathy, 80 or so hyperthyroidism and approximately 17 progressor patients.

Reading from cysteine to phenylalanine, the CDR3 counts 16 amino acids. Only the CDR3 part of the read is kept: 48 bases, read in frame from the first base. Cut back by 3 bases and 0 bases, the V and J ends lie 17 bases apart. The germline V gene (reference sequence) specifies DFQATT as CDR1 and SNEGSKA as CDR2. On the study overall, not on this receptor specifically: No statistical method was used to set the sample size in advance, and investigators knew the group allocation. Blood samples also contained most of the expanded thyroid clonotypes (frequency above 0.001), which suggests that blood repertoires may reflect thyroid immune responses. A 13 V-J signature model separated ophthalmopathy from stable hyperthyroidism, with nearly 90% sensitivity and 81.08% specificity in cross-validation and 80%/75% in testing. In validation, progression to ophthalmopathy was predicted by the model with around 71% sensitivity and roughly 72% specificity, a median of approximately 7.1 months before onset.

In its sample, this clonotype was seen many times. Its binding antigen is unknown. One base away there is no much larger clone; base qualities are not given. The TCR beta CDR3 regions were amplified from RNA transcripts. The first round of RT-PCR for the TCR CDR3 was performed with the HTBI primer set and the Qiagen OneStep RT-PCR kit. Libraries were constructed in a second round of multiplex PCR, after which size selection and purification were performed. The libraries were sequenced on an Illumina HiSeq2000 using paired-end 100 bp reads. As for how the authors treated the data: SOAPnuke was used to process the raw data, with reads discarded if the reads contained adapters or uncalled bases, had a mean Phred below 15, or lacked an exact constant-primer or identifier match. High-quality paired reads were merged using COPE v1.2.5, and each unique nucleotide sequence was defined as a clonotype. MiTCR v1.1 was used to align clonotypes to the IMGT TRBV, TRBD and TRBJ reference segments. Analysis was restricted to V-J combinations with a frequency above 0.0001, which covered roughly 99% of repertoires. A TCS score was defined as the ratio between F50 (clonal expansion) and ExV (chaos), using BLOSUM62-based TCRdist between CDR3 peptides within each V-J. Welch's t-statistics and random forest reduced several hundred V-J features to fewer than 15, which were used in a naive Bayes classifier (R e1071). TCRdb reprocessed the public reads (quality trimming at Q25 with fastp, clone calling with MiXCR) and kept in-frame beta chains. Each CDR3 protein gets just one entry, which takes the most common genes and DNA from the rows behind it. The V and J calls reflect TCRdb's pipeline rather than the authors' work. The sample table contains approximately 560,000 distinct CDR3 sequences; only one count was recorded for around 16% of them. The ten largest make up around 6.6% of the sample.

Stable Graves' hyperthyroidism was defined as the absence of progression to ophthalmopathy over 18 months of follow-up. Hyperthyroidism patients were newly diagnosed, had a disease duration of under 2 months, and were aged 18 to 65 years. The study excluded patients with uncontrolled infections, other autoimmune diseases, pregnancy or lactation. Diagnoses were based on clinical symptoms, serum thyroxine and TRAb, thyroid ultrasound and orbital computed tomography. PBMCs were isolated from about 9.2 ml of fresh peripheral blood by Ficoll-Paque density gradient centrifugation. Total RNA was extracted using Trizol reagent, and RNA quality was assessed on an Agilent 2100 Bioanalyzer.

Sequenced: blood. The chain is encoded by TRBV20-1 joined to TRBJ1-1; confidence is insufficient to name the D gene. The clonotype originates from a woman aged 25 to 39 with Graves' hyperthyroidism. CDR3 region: CSASRPYGRMNTEAFF. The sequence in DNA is TGCAGTGCTAGTCGTCCCTACGGCAGGATGAACACTGAAGCTTTCTTT.